The sample holds a few counts of the clone carrying this T cell receptor (beta chain). The antigen is not known. This sample is part of a study of vaccination and CD4 T cells after COVID-19. Treatment of the sample: roughly ten-day PBMC culture with coronavirus spike peptide pools or control peptides (ViraFEST assay). The V end was cut by 5 bases, the J end by 9 bases, with 8 bases between. The CDR3 runs to 11 residues. Germline V gives CDR1 LGHDT, CDR2 YNNKEL (reference sequence). Sequenced with the Oncomine TCR Beta short-read assay was DNA taken from cultured CD4+ T cells. TCRdb passed the PCR reads through MiXCR, listing each CDR3 protein once. The table shows over 15,000 distinct CDR3 sequences, with over 70% occurring only once.

The rearrangement uses TRBV3-1 and TRBJ1-5; D might be TRBD1 (5 bases). Sequenced material: CD4+ T cells from blood, cultured in vitro. The receptor's source is a human donor who had recovered from COVID-19. The CDR3 loop is CASSSGGPQHF. CDR3 nucleotides: TGTGCCAGCAGCTCCGGGGGGCCCCAGCATTTT.